This T cell receptor beta chain was observed in a study of cytomegalovirus exposure and HLA in healthy donors. For the study at large: Genetic ancestry analysis placed about 84% of the 398 donors that were genotyped in the Caucasian-associated cluster. Study conclusions and caveats: There were reportedly fewer N-insertions in an Asian-associated ancestry cluster than the roughly 670-donor mean, in a later analysis. In a later analysis, across HLA loci, associated TCR counts were highest for DRB1, lowest for HLA-C.

Vbeta (60) and Jbeta (13) primers were used in the PCR. Profiled with immunoSEQ multiplex PCR; TCRdb holds only in-frame clones, not every one. The repertoire holds approximately 150,000 clones, with about 80% as singletons. To note about this clone: Its antigen is still unknown.

CDR1 is MNHEY and CDR2 is SVGAGI in the germline V gene. The CDR3 is 12 amino acids. The V gene lost 6 bases and the J gene lost 4 bases, with 7 bases spanning the gap. The sample comprised PBMCs. The chain is built from TRBV6-5 and TRBJ1-5; D is perhaps TRBD1 (5 bases). The clonotype comes from a woman in her forties in good health and CMV-seropositive. The CDR3 loop is CASRSGNQPQHF. In DNA form, the CDR3 reads TGTGCCAGCAGGTCAGGGAATCAGCCCCAGCATTTT.